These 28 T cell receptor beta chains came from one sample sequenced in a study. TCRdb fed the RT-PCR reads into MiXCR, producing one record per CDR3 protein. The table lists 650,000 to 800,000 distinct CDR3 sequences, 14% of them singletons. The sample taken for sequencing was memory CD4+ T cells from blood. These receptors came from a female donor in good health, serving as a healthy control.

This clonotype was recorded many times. Here the CDR3 reads CSARVAGANYETQYF. CDR3 bases: TGCAGTGCTAGAGTAGCGGGTGCCAATTATGAGACCCAGTACTTC. V and J are TRBV20-1 and TRBJ2-5; 7 nucleotides align to TRBD2. This CDR3 is 15 amino acids long. Germline values: CDR1 DFQATT, CDR2 SNEGSKA (reference sequence). V gave up 1 base and J gave up 5 bases; unmatched junction bases: 10.

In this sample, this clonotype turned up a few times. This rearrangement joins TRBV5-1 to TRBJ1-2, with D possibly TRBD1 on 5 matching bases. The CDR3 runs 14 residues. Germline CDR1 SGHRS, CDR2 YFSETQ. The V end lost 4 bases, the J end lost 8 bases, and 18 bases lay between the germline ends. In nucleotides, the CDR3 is TGCGCCAGCAGCATGGGGACGGAGTTCAACGGCTACACCTTC. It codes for CASSMGTEFNGYTF.

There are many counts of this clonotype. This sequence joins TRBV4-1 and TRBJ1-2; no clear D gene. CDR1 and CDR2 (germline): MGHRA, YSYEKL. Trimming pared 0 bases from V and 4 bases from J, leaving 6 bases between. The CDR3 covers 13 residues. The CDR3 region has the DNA TGCGCCAGCAGCCAAGATACCAGCTATGGCTACACCTTC. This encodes CASSQDTSYGYTF.

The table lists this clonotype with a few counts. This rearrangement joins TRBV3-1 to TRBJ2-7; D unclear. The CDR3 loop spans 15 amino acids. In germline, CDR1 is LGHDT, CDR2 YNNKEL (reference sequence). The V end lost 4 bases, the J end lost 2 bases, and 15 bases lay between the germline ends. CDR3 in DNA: TGTGCCAGCAGCCCGAAGTCGAGGTCGACCTACGAGCAGTACTTC. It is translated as CASSPKSRSTYEQYF.

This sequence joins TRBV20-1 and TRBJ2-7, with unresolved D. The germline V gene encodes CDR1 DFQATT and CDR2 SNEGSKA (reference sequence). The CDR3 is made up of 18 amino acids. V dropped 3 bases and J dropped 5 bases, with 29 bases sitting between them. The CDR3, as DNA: TGCAGTGCTAGGAATCGCGACGCAGACTCCAAAGTGTGGGACGAGCAGTACTTC. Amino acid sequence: CSARNRDADSKVWDEQYF.

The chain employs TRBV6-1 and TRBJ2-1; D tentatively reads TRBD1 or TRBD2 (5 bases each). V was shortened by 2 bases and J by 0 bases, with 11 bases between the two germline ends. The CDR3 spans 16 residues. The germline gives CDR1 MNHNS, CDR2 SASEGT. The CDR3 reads CASSEFGTSSYNEQFF. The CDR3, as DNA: TGTGCCAGCAGTGAATTTGGGACCAGCTCCTACAATGAGCAGTTCTTC.

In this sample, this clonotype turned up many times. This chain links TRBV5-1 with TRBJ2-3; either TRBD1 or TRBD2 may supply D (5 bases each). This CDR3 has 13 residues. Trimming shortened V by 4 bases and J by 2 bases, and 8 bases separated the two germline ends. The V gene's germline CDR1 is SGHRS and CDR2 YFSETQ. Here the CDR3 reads CASSTGTTDTQYF. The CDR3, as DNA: TGCGCCAGCAGCACCGGGACCACAGATACGCAGTATTTT. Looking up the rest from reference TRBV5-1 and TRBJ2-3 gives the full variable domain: KAGVTQTPRYLIKTRGQQVTLSCSPISGHRSVSWYQQTPGQGLQFLFEYFSETQRNKGNFPGRFSGRQFSNSRSEMNVSTLELGDSALYLCASSTGTTDTQYFGPGTRLTVL.

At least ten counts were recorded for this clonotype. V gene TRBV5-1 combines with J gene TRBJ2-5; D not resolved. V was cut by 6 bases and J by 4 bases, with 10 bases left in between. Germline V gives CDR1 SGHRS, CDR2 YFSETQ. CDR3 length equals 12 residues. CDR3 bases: TGCGCCAGCAACGTCGGGTCAGAGACCCAGTACTTC. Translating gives CASNVGSETQYF.

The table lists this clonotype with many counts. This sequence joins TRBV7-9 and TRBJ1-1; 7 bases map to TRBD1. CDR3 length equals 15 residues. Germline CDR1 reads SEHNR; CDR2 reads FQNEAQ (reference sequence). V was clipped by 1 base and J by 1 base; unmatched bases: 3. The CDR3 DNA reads TGTGCCAGCAGCTTAGGGGACAGAACGAACACTGAAGCTTTCTTT. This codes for CASSLGDRTNTEAFF. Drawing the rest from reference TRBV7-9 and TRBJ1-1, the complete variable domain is DTGVSQNPRHKITKRGQNVTFRCDPISEHNRLYWYRQTLGQGPEFLTYFQNEAQLEKSRLLSDRFSAERPKGSFSTLEIQRTEQGDSAMYLCASSLGDRTNTEAFFGQGTRLTVV.

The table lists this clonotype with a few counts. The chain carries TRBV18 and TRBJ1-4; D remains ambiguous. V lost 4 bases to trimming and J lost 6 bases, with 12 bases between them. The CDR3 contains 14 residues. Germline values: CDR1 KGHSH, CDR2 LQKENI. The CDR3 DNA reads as TGTGCCAGCTCACGAGTGGAGAACCATGAAAAACTGTTTTTT. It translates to CASSRVENHEKLFF.

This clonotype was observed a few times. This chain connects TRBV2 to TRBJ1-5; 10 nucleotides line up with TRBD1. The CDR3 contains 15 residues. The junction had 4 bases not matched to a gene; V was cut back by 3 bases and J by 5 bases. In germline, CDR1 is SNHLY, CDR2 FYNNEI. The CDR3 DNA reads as TGTGCCAGCAGTGAGAGGACAGGGGGTGATCAGCCCCAGCATTTT. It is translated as CASSERTGGDQPQHF.

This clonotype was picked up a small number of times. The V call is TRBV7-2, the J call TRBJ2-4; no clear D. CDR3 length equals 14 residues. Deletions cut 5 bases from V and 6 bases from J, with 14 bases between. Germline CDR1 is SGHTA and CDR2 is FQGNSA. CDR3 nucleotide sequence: TGTGCCAGCAGCCTAGGAACCGAGATAAACATTCAGTACTTC. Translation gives CASSLGTEINIQYF.

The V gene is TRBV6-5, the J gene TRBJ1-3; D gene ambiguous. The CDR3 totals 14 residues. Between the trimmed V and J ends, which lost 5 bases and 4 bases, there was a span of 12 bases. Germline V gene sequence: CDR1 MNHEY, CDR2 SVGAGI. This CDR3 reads CASSIGVGGNTIYF. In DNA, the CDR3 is TGTGCCAGCAGTATCGGGGTAGGAGGAAACACCATATATTTT.

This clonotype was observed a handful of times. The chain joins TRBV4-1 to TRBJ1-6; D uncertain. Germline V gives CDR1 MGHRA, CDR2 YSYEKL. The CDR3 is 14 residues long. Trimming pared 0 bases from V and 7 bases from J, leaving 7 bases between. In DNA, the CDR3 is TGCGCCAGCAGCCAAGAAGGTGCGAATTCACCCCTCCACTTT. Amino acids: CASSQEGANSPLHF.

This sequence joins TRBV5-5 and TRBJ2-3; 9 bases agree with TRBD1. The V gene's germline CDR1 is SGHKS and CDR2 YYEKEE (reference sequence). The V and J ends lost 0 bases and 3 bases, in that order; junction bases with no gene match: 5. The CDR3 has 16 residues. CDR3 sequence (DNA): TGTGCCAGCAGCTTGGGAGGACAGGGGTCGACAGATACGCAGTATTTT. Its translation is CASSLGGQGSTDTQYF.

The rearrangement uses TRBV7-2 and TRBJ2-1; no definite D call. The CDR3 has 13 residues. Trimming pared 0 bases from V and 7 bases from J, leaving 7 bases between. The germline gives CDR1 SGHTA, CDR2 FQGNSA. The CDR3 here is CASSLALLNEQFF. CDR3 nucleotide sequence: TGTGCCAGCAGCTTAGCACTACTAAATGAGCAGTTCTTC. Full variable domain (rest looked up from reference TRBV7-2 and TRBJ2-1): GAGVSQSPSNKVTEKGKDVELRCDPISGHTALYWYRQSLGQGLEFLIYFQGNSAPDKSGLPSDRFSAERTGGSVSTLTIQRTQQEDSAVYLCASSLALLNEQFFGPGTRLTVL.

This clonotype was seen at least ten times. CDR3 in DNA: TGTGCCACCAGCAAAGGACAGATAGAAGAGACCCAGTACTTC. Its translation is CATSKGQIEETQYF. The chain couples TRBV15 to TRBJ2-5; tentatively, D is TRBD1 (6 bases). The germline V and J ends were trimmed by 4 bases and 3 bases, with 12 bases remaining between them. The CDR3 consists of 14 residues. Germline CDR1 reads LNHNV; CDR2 reads YYDKDF (reference sequence).

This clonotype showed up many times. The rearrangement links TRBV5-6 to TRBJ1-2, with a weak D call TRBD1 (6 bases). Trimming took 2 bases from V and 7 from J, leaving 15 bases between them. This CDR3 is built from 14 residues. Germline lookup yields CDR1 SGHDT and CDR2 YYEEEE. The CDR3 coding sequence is TGTGCCAGCAGCTTACAAACACAGGGCCGTGGCTACACCTTC. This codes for CASSLQTQGRGYTF.

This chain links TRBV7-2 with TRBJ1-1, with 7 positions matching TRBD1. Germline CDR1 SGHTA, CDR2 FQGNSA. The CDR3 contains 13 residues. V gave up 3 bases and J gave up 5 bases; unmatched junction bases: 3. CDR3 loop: CASSFKQGTEAFF. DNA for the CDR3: TGTGCCAGCAGCTTTAAACAGGGGACTGAAGCTTTCTTT.

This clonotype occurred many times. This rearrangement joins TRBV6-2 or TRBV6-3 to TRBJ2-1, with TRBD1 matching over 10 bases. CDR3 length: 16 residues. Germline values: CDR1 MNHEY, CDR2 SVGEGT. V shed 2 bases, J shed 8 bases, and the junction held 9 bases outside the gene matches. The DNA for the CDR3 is TGTGCCAGCAGTTACAGGACAGGGGGTTTCGGCGATGAGCAGTTCTTC. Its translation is CASSYRTGGFGDEQFF.

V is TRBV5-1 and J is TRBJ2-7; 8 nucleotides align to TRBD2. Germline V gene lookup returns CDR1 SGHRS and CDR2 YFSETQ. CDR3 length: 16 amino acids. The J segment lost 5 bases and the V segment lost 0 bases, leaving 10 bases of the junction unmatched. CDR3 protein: CASSLDPSPAGDEQYF. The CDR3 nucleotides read TGCGCCAGCAGCTTGGACCCTTCTCCAGCGGGAGACGAGCAGTACTTC.

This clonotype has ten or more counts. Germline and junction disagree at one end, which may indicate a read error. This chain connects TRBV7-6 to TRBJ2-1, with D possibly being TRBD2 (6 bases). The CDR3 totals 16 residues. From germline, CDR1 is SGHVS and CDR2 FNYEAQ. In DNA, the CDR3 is TGTGTCAGCAGCTTAGAAGCGGGCAGCTCCTACAATGAGCAGTTCTTC. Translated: CVSSLEAGSSYNEQFF.

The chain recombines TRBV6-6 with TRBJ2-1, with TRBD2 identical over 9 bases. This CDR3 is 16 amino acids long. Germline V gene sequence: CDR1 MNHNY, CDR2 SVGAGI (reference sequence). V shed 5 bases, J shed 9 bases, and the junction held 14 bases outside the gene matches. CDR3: CASSPPGTSLSGEQFF. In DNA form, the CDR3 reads TGTGCCAGCAGTCCCCCCGGGACTAGCTTGTCGGGTGAGCAGTTCTTC.

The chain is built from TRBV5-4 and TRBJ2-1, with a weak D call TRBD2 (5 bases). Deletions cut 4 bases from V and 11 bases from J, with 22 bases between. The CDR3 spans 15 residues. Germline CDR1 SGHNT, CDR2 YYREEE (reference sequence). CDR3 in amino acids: CASSPPPGNPQQQFF. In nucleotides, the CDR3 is TGTGCCAGCAGCCCTCCCCCGGGGAATCCCCAGCAGCAGTTCTTC.

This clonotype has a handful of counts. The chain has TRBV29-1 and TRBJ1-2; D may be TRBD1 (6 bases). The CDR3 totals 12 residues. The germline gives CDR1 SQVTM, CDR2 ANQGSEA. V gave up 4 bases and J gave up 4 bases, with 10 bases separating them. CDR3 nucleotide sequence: TGCAGCGTTGGGTTACAGGGCTATGGCTACACCTTC. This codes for CSVGLQGYGYTF.

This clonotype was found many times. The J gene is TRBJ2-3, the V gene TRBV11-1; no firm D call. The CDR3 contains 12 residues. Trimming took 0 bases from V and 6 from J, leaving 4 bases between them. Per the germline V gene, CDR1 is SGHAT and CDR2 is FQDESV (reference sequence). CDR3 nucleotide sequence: TGTGCCAGCAGCTTAGCGGAGGATACGCAGTATTTT. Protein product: CASSLAEDTQYF.

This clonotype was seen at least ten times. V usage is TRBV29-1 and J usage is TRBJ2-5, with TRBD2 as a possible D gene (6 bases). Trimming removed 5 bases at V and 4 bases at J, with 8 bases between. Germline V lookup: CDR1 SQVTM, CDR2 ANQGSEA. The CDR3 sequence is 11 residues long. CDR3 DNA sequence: TGCAGCGTTTGGGAGGCAGAGACCCAGTACTTC. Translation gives CSVWEAETQYF.

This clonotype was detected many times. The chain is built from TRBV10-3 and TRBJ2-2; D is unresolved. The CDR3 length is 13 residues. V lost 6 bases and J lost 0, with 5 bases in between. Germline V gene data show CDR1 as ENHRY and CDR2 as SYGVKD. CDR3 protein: CAISKTNTGELFF. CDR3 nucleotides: TGTGCCATCAGCAAAACGAACACCGGGGAGCTGTTTTTT.